The clone carrying this T cell receptor (beta chain) was detected a few times. Its antigen is unidentified. This sample was taken from a study of beta chain features in type 1 diabetes. Study-level points and caveats: A moderate, significant TCRB CDR3 shortening appeared in type 1 diabetes across four CD4+ subsets.

cDNA synthesis used the whole RNA isolate, giving expressed TCRB sequences. Profiled with immunoSEQ multiplex PCR; TCRdb holds only in-frame clones, not every one. The sample contains about 620,000 clones, 15% to 19% of which appear only once. The CDR3 extends over 11 amino acids. Trimming pared 8 bases from V and 4 bases from J, leaving 8 bases between. Germline CDR1 reads MNHEY; CDR2 reads SVGAGI. Sorted CD4+ subsets: naive, central memory, regulatory, stem cell-like memory (CD45RO/CCR7/CD25/CD127/CD95/CD27 panel). V usage is TRBV6-5 and J usage is TRBJ1-1, with D perhaps TRBD1 (5 bases). Material for sequencing was naive CD4+ T cells from blood. This receptor was taken from a man between 18 and 35 years old in good health. CDR3 amino acids: CASEGLTEAFF. The CDR3 nucleotides read TGTGCCAGCGAGGGGCTCACTGAAGCTTTCTTT.